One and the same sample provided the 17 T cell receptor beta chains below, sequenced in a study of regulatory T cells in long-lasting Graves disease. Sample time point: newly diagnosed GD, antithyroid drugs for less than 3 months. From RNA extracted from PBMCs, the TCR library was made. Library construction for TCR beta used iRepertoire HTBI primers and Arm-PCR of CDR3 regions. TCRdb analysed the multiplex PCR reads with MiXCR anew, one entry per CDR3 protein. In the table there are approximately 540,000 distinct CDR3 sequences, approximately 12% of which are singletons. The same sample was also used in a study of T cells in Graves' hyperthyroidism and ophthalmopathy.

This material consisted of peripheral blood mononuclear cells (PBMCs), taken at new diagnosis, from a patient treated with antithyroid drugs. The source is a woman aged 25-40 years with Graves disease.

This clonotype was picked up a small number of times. The CDR3 DNA follows: TGCAGCGTCACGGGACAGGGCGGGGTGTCCCAGCATTTT. It codes for CSVTGQGGVSQHF. The V gene is TRBV29-1, the J gene TRBJ1-5; TRBD1 matches 9 bases. CDR1 and CDR2 from the germline V gene are SQVTM and ANQGSEA. The CDR3 spans 13 residues. V was pared by 6 bases and J by 11 bases, with 11 bases of the junction left unmatched.

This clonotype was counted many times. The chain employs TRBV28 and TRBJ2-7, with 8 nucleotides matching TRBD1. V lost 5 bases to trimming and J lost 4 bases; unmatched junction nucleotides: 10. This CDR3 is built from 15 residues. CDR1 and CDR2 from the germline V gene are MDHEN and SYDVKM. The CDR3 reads CASSPLAGQVYEQYF. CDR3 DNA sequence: TGTGCCAGCAGTCCCCTTGCGGGACAGGTGTACGAGCAGTACTTC. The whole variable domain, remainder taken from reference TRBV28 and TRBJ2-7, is DVKVTQSSRYLVKRTGEKVFLECVQDMDHENMFWYRQDPGLGLRLIYFSYDVKMKEKGDIPEGYSVSREKKERFSLILESASTNQTSMYLCASSPLAGQVYEQYFGPGTRLTVT.

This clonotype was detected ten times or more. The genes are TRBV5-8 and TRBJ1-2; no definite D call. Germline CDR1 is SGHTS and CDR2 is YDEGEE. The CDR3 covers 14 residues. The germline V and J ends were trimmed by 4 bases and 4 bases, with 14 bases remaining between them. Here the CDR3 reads CASSPSGFGYGYTF. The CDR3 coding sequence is TGTGCCAGCAGCCCATCCGGGTTTGGCTATGGCTACACCTTC. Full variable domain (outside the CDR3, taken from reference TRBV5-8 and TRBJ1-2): EAGVTQSPTHLIKTRGQQATLRCSPISGHTSVYWYQQALGLGLQFLLWYDEGEERNRGNFPPRFSGRQFPNYSSELNVNALELEDSALYLCASSPSGFGYGYTFGSGTRLTVV.

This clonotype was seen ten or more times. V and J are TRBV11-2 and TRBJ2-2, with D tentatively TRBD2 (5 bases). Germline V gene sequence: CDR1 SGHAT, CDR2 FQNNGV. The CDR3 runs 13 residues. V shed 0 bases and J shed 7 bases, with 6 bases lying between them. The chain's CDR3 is CASSLERGGELFF. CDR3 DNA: TGTGCCAGCAGCTTAGAACGGGGCGGGGAGCTGTTTTTT.

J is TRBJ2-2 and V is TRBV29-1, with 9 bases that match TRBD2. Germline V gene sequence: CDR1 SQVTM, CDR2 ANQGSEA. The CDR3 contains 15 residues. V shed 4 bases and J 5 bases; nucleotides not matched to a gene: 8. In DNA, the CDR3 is TGCAGCGTTGTTACAGCGGGAGGTCGTACCGGGGAGCTGTTTTTT. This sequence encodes CSVVTAGGRTGELFF.

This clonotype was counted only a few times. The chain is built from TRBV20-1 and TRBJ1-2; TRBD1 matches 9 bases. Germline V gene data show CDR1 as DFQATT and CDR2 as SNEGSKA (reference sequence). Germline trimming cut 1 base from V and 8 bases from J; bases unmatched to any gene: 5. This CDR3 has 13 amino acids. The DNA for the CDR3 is TGCAGTGCTAGAGGCGGGACAGGGTCGGGCTACACCTTC. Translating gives CSARGGTGSGYTF.

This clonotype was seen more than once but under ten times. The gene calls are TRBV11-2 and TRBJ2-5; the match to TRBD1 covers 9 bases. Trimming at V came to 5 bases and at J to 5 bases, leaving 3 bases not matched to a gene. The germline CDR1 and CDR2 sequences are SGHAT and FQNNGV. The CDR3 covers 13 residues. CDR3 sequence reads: CASSGDRVETQYF. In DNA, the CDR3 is TGTGCCAGCAGCGGGGACAGGGTGGAGACCCAGTACTTC.

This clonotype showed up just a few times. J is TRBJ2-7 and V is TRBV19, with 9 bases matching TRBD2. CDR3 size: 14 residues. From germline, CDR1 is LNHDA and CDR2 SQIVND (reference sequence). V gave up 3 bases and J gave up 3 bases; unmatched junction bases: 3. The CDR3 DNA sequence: TGTGCCAGTAGTATCCTAGCGGGACGCTACGAGCAGTACTTC. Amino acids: CASSILAGRYEQYF.

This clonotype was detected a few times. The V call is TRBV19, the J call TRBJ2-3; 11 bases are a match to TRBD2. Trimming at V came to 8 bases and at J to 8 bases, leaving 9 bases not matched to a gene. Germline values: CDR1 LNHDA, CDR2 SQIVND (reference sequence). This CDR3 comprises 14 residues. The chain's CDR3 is CASSIAGGPITQYF. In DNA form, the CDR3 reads TGTGCCAGTTCTATAGCGGGAGGGCCGATTACGCAGTATTTT.

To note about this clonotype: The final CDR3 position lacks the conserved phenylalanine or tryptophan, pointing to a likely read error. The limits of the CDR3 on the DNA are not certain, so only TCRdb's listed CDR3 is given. The CDR3 sequence is CATSRDLSGTRHI. This sequence joins TRBV15 and TRBJ2-1; TRBD1 reflects the table's D call only, with no check against the DNA. CDR1 LNHNV and CDR2 YYDKDF come from the germline V gene (reference sequence). The CDR3 totals 13 residues, both ends included.

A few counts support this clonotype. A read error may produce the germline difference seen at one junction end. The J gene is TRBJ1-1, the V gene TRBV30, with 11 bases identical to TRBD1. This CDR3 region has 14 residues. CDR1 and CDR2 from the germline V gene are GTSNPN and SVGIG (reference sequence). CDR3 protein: CAWIRTGGAAEAFF. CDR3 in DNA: TGTGCCTGGATTCGGACAGGGGGCGCCGCTGAAGCTTTTTTT.

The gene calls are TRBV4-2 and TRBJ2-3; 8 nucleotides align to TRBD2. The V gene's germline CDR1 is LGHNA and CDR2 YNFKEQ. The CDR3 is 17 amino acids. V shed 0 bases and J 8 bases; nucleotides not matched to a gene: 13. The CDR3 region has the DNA TGTGCCAGCAGCCAAGAGGACCCGGTAGCGGGATCCTCTACGCAGTATTTT. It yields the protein CASSQEDPVAGSSTQYF.

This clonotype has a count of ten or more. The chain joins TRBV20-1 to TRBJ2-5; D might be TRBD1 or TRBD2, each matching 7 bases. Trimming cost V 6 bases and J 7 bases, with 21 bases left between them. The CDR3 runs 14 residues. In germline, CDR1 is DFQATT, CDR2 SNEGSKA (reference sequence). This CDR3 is CSAPRGGREGTQYF. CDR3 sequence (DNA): TGCAGTGCCCCCCGAGGGGGCAGGGAGGGGACCCAGTACTTC.

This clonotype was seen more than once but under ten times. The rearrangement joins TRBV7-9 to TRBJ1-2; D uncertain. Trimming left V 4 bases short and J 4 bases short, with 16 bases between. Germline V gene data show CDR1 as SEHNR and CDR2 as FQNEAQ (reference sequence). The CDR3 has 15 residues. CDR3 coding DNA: TGTGCCAGCAGCTCGACCCACGGGGATGGCTATGGCTACACCTTC. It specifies CASSSTHGDGYGYTF.

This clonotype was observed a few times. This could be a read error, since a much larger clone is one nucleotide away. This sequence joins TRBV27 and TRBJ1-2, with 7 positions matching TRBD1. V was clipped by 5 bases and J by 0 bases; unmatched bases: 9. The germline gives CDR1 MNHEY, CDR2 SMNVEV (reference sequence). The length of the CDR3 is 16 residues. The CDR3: CASSAAGTASNYGYTF. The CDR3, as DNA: TGTGCCAGCAGTGCCGCCGGGACAGCTTCTAACTATGGCTACACCTTC.

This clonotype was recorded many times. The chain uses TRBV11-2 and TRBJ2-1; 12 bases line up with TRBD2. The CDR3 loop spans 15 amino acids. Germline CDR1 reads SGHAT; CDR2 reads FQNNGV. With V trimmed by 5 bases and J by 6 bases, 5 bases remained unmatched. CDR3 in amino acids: CASSRTSGAPNEQFF. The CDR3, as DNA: TGTGCCAGCAGCCGGACTAGCGGGGCCCCCAATGAGCAGTTCTTC.

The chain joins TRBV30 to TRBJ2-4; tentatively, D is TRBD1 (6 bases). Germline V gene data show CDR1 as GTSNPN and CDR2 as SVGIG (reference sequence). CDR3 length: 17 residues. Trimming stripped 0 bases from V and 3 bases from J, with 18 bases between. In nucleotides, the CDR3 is TGTGCCTGGAGTGTACCATATACAGGGTTGGTCAAAAACATTCAGTACTTC. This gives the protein CAWSVPYTGLVKNIQYF.